The clone carrying this T cell receptor beta chain was counted a few times. This sample was included in a study of type 1 and type 2 diabetes patients. Amplification started from genomic DNA. The TCR beta CDR3 region was amplified using 30 forward and 13 reverse primers. TCRdb used MiXCR to reprocess the multiplex PCR reads, holding one entry per CDR3 protein. This sample carries some 250,000 distinct CDR3 sequences, 45% to 60% of them seen once, and the ten largest clones take around 15%. CDR3 length: 14 amino acids. Germline V gene sequence: CDR1 LNHDA, CDR2 SQIVND (reference sequence). Trimming shortened V by 3 bases and J by 4 bases, and 13 bases separated the two germline ends.

The sequence was collected from a man aged 18 to 29 with type 2 diabetes. Sequencing was performed on peripheral blood mononuclear cells (PBMCs). The chain links TRBV19 to TRBJ2-7; TRBD1 might be the D (5 bases). CDR3 sequence (DNA): TGTGCCAGTAGTATTGGTGGGGCGGAGTACGAGCAGTACTTC. Encoded protein: CASSIGGAEYEQYF. Drawing the rest from reference TRBV19 and TRBJ2-7, the complete variable domain is DGGITQSPKYLFRKEGQNVTLSCEQNLNHDAMYWYRQDPGQGLRLIYYSQIVNDFQKGDIAEGYSVSREKKESFPLTVTSAQKNPTAFYLCASSIGGAEYEQYFGPGTRLTVT.